A single sample is the source of the 19 T cell receptor beta chains below, sequenced in a study of blood T cell repertoires in COVID-19. The protocol was immunoSEQ multiplex PCR, while the TCRdb copy is restricted to in-frame clones and leaves out a portion. The sample consists of fewer than 400,000 clones, 85% of them appearing once. Material: PBMCs or T cells enriched from blood (not recorded which). The receptors here all came from a woman aged 25-40 years who had been exposed to COVID-19.

This clone occurred once. The rearrangement uses TRBV12-3 or TRBV12-4 and TRBJ1-3, with a possible D match to TRBD1 (6 bases). V gave up 5 bases and J gave up 1 base, with 6 bases separating them. The CDR3 is made up of 13 amino acids. CDR3 DNA sequence: TGTGCCAGCAGTCAGGGGTCTGGAAACACCATATATTTT. Protein sequence: CASSQGSGNTIYF.

The gene calls are TRBV20-1 and TRBJ2-7, with 13 bases lining up with TRBD2. The germline V gene has CDR1 DFQATT and CDR2 SNEGSKA (reference sequence). This CDR3 is built from 14 residues. V gave up 3 bases and J gave up 4 bases; unmatched junction bases: 3. The CDR3 DNA is TGCAGTGCTAGTAAGACTAGCGGGAGGTACGAGCAGTACTTC. This sequence encodes CSASKTSGRYEQYF.

The rearrangement joins TRBV21-1 to TRBJ1-5; whether TRBD1, the table's D call, matches the DNA was not checked. TRBV21-1 is assigned pseudogene status. This CDR3 contains 16 residues. The CDR3 is CASSKLWTGNDQPQHF. In DNA form, the CDR3 reads TGTGCCAGCAGCAAGCTTTGGACAGGGAACGATCAGCCCCAGCATTTT.

The gene calls are TRBV9 and TRBJ2-7; a weak D match, TRBD1 (5 bases). The V end lost 4 bases, the J end lost 3 bases, and 20 bases lay between the germline ends. This CDR3 region has 16 residues. Germline V CDR1 and CDR2: SGDLS, YYNGEE. The CDR3 protein is CASSSRQTSSHYEQYF. The CDR3 DNA sequence: TGTGCCAGCAGCTCCCGACAGACCTCTTCCCACTACGAGCAGTACTTC.

The CDR3 DNA reads TGTGCCAGCAGCTCTTCGACGGGATTCAACGCCATATATTTT. This gives the protein CASSSSTGFNAIYF. This rearrangement joins TRBV11-2 to TRBJ1-3; no definite D call. The CDR3 is 14 amino acids. V lost 4 bases and J lost 11, with 18 bases in between. Germline loops: CDR1 SGHAT, CDR2 FQNNGV.

The V and J genes are TRBV28 and TRBJ1-1; D not certain. CDR3 length: 14 residues. Germline V gene sequence: CDR1 MDHEN, CDR2 SYDVKM. V gave up 5 bases and J gave up 6 bases, with 16 bases separating them. This CDR3 is CASSPPGFDAEAFF. In DNA, the CDR3 is TGTGCCAGCAGTCCTCCGGGGTTTGACGCTGAAGCTTTCTTT.

This clone appeared a single time. The chain couples TRBV25-1 to TRBJ2-7; possible D gene TRBD1, 5 bases. The CDR3 is 16 residues long. The V gene's germline CDR1 is MGHDK and CDR2 SYGVNS. V was trimmed by 4 bases and J by 2 bases, leaving 18 bases between them. CDR3 residues: CASSAARGQGTYEQYF. In DNA form, the CDR3 reads TGTGCCAGCAGTGCCGCAAGGGGCCAAGGCACCTACGAGCAGTACTTC.

The rearrangement joins TRBV20-1 to TRBJ1-1; 7 nucleotides agree with TRBD1. CDR1 is DFQATT and CDR2 is SNEGSKA in the germline V gene (reference sequence). This CDR3 is built from 15 residues. After removal of 3 bases from V and 4 bases from J, the junction contained 11 bases not matched to a gene. As DNA, the CDR3 is TGCAGTGCTAGTATTTATACAGGGGATACCACTGAAGCTTTCTTT. Translated, it gives CSASIYTGDTTEAFF.

Remarks on this clone: The identical CDR3 is also encoded by other nucleotide sequences in the sample. This sequence joins TRBV12-3 or TRBV12-4 and TRBJ1-1, with unresolved D. CDR3 length: 13 residues. V lost 1 base and J 1 base, leaving 4 bases between the germline ends. In nucleotides, the CDR3 is TGTGCCAGCAGTTTAGGAGGGAACACTGAAGCTTTCTTT. Protein product: CASSLGGNTEAFF.

J is TRBJ2-3 and V is TRBV28; D is possibly TRBD1 (6 bases). The CDR3 has 14 residues. Trimming cost V 6 bases and J 2 bases, with 12 bases left between them. Germline values: CDR1 MDHEN, CDR2 SYDVKM. The CDR3 loop reads CASSRGGTTDTQYF. In DNA form, the CDR3 reads TGTGCCAGCAGCCGAGGGGGTACCACAGATACGCAGTATTTT.

The rearrangement joins TRBV12-3 or TRBV12-4 to TRBJ1-2; D remains ambiguous. The V end lost 7 bases, the J end lost 4 bases, and 13 bases lay between the germline ends. CDR3 length equals 13 residues. CDR3 region: CASMQVTAYGYTF. In nucleotides, the CDR3 is TGTGCCAGCATGCAGGTTACGGCCTATGGCTACACCTTC.

V gene TRBV27 combines with J gene TRBJ2-4; TRBD2 agrees at 9 bases. CDR3 length: 17 residues. J gave up 6 bases and V 1 base, and 10 bases lay outside the gene matches. Germline V lookup: CDR1 MNHEY, CDR2 SMNVEV (reference sequence). As DNA, the CDR3 is TGTGCCAGCAGTTTATTTTATGGTAGCGGGAGTCGAAACATTCAGTACTTC. Its translation is CASSLFYGSGSRNIQYF.

This rearrangement joins TRBV9 to TRBJ2-2, with D possibly TRBD2 on 5 matching bases. Per germline, CDR1 SGDLS and CDR2 YYNGEE. V shed 0 bases and J shed 4 bases, with 10 bases lying between them. This CDR3 comprises 15 residues. In nucleotides, the CDR3 is TGTGCCAGCAGCGTAGGGGTAGGGAGCACCGGGGAGCTGTTTTTT. Amino acid sequence: CASSVGVGSTGELFF.

The genes are TRBV9 and TRBJ2-3; 8 nucleotides align to TRBD1. Germline V gene lookup returns CDR1 SGDLS and CDR2 YYNGEE. The trim removed 0 bases at V and 5 bases at J, leaving 8 bases unmatched. The CDR3 consists of 16 residues. The CDR3 is CASSVVPGGGGDTQYF. CDR3 in DNA: TGTGCCAGCAGCGTAGTTCCAGGGGGCGGTGGAGATACGCAGTATTTT.

This clone was observed once. The chain recombines TRBV6-5 with TRBJ2-2, with unresolved D. The V end was cut by 6 bases, the J end by 1 base, with 9 bases between. CDR1 is MNHEY, CDR2 SVGAGI, per germline. This CDR3 spans 14 amino acids. The CDR3 bases are TGTGCCAGCAGCCTGTACATGAACACCGGGGAGCTGTTTTTT. Encoded protein: CASSLYMNTGELFF.

J is TRBJ2-7 and V is TRBV7-2; 9 bases agree with TRBD2. Trimming cost V 1 base and J 3 bases; bases outside gene matches: 4. CDR1 is SGHTA, CDR2 FQGNSA, per germline. This CDR3 is built from 15 residues. The CDR3 spells CASSLVASGVYEQYF. In DNA form, the CDR3 reads TGTGCCAGCAGCTTAGTGGCTAGCGGGGTCTACGAGCAGTACTTC.

This clone was seen only a few times. The chain links TRBV27 to TRBJ2-2; 8 nucleotides align to TRBD1. Germline values: CDR1 MNHEY, CDR2 SMNVEV (reference sequence). This CDR3 has 16 amino acids. The trim removed 4 bases at V and 5 bases at J, leaving 9 bases unmatched. CDR3 sequence (DNA): TGTGCCAGCAGTTCAGCGGACAGGGTGGGGACCGGGGAGCTGTTTTTT. Amino acid sequence: CASSSADRVGTGELFF.

The chain employs TRBV30 and TRBJ1-1; 9 positions match TRBD1. V was clipped by 4 bases and J by 10 bases; unmatched bases: 13. Germline-derived CDR1 and CDR2 are GTSNPN and SVGIG (reference sequence). This CDR3 has 14 amino acids. The CDR3 is CAWKNRQGVFSAFF. The CDR3 region has the DNA TGTGCCTGGAAAAACAGACAGGGGGTATTTTCAGCTTTCTTT.

The chain's CDR3 is CSASNQSPRTEAFF. The CDR3, as DNA: TGCAGTGCTAGTAACCAAAGCCCGCGGACTGAAGCTTTCTTT. The chain employs TRBV20-1 and TRBJ1-1, with D unclear. Germline V CDR1 and CDR2: DFQATT, SNEGSKA (reference sequence). The CDR3 is 14 residues long. Trimming cost V 3 bases and J 5 bases, with 16 bases left between them.